This T cell receptor beta chain came from a study of neurological immune-mediated disorders (dated by TCRdb to about 2019). For the study in its entirety: Among the roughly 34 multiple sclerosis patients, relapsing-remitting MS was present in 31 and secondary progressive MS was present in 3. The study compared peripheral blood TCR-beta repertoires of HTLV-I-associated myelopathy (HAM/TSP) patients, multiple sclerosis patients and healthy controls using UMI-based sequencing. The 90 to 120 TCR-beta libraries covered PBMC samples along with longitudinal samples, technical triplicates, and paired sorted CD4+ and CD8+ T-cell subsets. The cohort included 60 to 75 subjects: roughly 15 with HAM/TSP, around 34 with multiple sclerosis, and around 20 healthy controls.

The germline V gene encodes CDR1 SGHDN and CDR2 FVKESK. There are 19 amino acids in the CDR3, from cysteine to phenylalanine inclusive. The only DNA kept is the CDR3, 57 bases in frame from the first base. V and J are trimmed by 2 bases and 3 bases, and the gene matches miss 10 bases of the junction. General conclusions and limits of the study: No identical CDR3 amino acid sequences were shared among expanded clones across subjects, suggesting private TCR-beta repertoires in all groups. Phylogenetic analysis grouped repertoires from 18 of 34 MS patients into a cluster of related CDR3 sequences, suggesting a possible repertoire-level signature. The MS cluster showed no association with clinical or MRI features, and the authors stated that larger cohorts are needed. TCR clonal expansion was greatest in HAM/TSP patients and smallest in MS patients, who ranked below even healthy controls.

cDNA was synthesized by template-switch 5'RACE using a primer with a 10-nucleotide random unique molecular identifier that tagged each TCR transcript. Every sequencing run covered 15-18 subjects and yielded more than 170 million TCR-beta sequences. The RNeasy kit was used to extract total RNA. The KAPA Real-time Library Amplification kit was used to amplify TCR-beta VDJ regions with primers targeting the TCR constant region and the 5'RACE anchor. Sample indexes and Illumina adaptors were added in a first PCR, and a second PCR then increased library yield. The roughly 650 bp TCR product was size-selected on a 2% E-gel SizeSelection system after Ampure bead purification. Before pooling, library quality was checked on a Bioanalyzer, concentration was measured with Qubit, and libraries were quantified with the Kapa Library Quantification kit. Libraries were sequenced paired-end 2 x 150 bp on an Illumina HiSeq 2500. To increase sequence diversity, about 24-32% phiX was spiked into each library pool. In the paper's pipeline: The quality-filtered reads were processed with the UMI-based MiGEC pipeline, whose error correction step removed more than 85% of the raw TCR sequences. VDJ genes were aligned to IMGT germline references, and clonotypes were defined by unique CDR3 amino acid sequence plus V-J genes. Clonal expansion, Shannon diversity, and CDR3 relatedness (CalcPairwiseDistances, ClusterSamples) were evaluated with VDJtools, and phylogenetic trees were built with CLCbio workbench. Using coefficient-of-variation modelling across technical triplicates, the study counted a clone as expanded if it had at least 8 unique UMIs. TCRdb passed the public sequencing reads through fastp at Q25 and MiXCR, retaining productive beta sequences. Each record represents a unique CDR3 protein, reported with the most common genes and DNA among its rows. These V and J calls derive from TCRdb rather than the authors' analysis. In this sample the table shows roughly 46,000 distinct CDR3 sequences, under 2% of which occur a single time. Around 2.3% of the sample goes to the ten largest clones.

Libraries from unsorted PBMCs were made from 2 million PBMCs kept in RNAlater at -80 degrees C until RNA extraction. Multiple sclerosis patients were enrolled in a US clinical protocol under which disease progression was evaluated by magnetic resonance imaging. PBMCs were separated from peripheral blood using Ficoll-Hypaque density gradient centrifugation and then cryopreserved in liquid nitrogen. The table lists this clonotype with many counts. There is no known antigen for this receptor. No clone much larger than this one lies a single base away; base qualities are absent. The chain couples TRBV14 to TRBJ2-2; the junction holds 12 bases that match TRBD2. This TCR derives from a woman aged 35 to 49 with multiple sclerosis. The source material was PBMCs. The nucleotide sequence reads as follows: TGTGCCAGCAGCCAAAACACCGGACTAGCGGGGCCGTACACCGGGGAGCTGTTTTTT. The translation is CASSQNTGLAGPYTGELFF.